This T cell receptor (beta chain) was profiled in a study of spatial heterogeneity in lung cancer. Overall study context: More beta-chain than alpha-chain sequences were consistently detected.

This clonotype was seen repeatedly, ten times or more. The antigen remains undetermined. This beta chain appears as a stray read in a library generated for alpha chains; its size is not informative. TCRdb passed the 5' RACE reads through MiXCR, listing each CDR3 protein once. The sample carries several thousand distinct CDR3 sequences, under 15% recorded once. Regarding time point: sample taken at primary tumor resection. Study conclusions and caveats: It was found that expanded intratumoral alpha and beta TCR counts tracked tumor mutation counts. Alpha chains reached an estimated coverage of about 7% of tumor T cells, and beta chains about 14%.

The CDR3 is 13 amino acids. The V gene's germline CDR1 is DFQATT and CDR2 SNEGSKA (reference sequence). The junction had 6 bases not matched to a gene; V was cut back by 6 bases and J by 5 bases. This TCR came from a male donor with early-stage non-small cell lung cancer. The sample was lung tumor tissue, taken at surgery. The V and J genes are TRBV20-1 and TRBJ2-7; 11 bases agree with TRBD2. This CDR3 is CSAYQTSGNEQYF. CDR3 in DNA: TGCAGTGCCTACCAGACTAGCGGGAACGAGCAGTACTTC.